Listed below are T cell receptor beta chains from one sample, sequenced in a study of shared clonotypes between healthy human individuals. Libraries were prepared by immunoSEQ multiplex PCR; TCRdb keeps only in-frame clonotypes and omits some of them. The repertoire holds 1,500,000 or so clones, with roughly 96% as singletons. The sequenced sample consisted of naive CD4+ T cells sorted from blood. These receptors originate from a man between 25 and 39 years old in good health. The CDR3 runs from the conserved cysteine through the conserved F or W. The D gene is left open where the match is weak. Only some rows state a clone size, as once, few, many or a class for expanded clones.

d_call	v_call	j_call	clone_size	cdr3_nt	cdr3_aa
.	TRBV6-1	TRBJ1-5	.	TGTGCCAGCACCCCCAGCGGTCGGAATCAGCCCCAGCATTTT	CASTPSGRNQPQHF
TRBD1	TRBV6-5	TRBJ1-1	.	TGTGCCAGCAGACTTCAAGGGACAGGGGCTACAGCTTTCTTT	CASRLQGTGATAFF
TRBD2	TRBV5-6	TRBJ2-5	.	TGTGCCAGCAGCTTACTAGCGTACCAAGAGACCCAGTACTTC	CASSLLAYQETQYF
.	TRBV19	TRBJ2-2	.	TGTGCCAGTATTGGGGCAGGGTGGCAAGCAACAGCCGGGGAGCTGTTTTTT	CASIGAGWQATAGELFF
.	TRBV27	TRBJ1-1	.	TGTGCCAGCAGCCGGTTAGCTCGGGGGACTGAAGCTTTCTTT	CASSRLARGTEAFF
TRBD1	TRBV18	TRBJ2-7	.	TGTGCCAGCTCACGGGGACAGACCTACGAGCAGTACTTC	CASSRGQTYEQYF
.	TRBV5-5	TRBJ2-2	.	TGTGCCAGCAGCTTCTCAGGGCTACGTGTCACCGGGGAGCTGTTTTTT	CASSFSGLRVTGELFF
.	TRBV6-6	TRBJ2-7	.	TGTGCCAGCAGTTATTCCAGACAGGCCAACGAGCAGTACTTC	CASSYSRQANEQYF
TRBD1	TRBV7-8	TRBJ2-7	.	TGTGCCAGCAGCTTATTACTGGGACAGTCCTACGAGCAGTACTTC	CASSLLLGQSYEQYF
.	TRBV6-5	TRBJ2-3	.	TGTGCCAGCAGTTACTCCGGGACCACAGATACGCAGTATTTT	CASSYSGTTDTQYF
TRBD1	TRBV2	TRBJ1-4	.	TGTGCCAGCAGAGCAACAGGGGTAGGGGAAAAACTGTTTTTT	CASRATGVGEKLFF
TRBD2	TRBV29-1	TRBJ2-1	.	TGCAGTAAGTCCGGGAGGTACAATGAGCAGTTCTTC	CSKSGRYNEQFF
.	TRBV5-1	TRBJ2-6	.	TGCGCCAGCAGCTTCGAGGACTCTGGGGCCAACGTCCTGACTTTC	CASSFEDSGANVLTF
.	TRBV6-6	TRBJ2-1	.	TGTGCCAGCAGTGGACGGGGATACGGTAATGAGCAGTTCTTC	CASSGRGYGNEQFF
.	TRBV18	TRBJ2-7	.	TGTGCCAGCTCACCTAAGGACGAGCAGTACTTC	CASSPKDEQYF
.	TRBV7-8	TRBJ2-5	.	TGTGCCAGCAGCTTAGCGCGGACGCAAGAGACCCAGTACTTC	CASSLARTQETQYF
.	TRBV18	TRBJ1-4	once	TGTGCCAGCTCACCTTCAGGAGCAACTAATGAAAAACTGTTTTTT	CASSPSGATNEKLFF
.	TRBV14	TRBJ1-1	.	TGTGCCAGCAGCTTTGCACCGGACACTGAAGCTTTCTTT	CASSFAPDTEAFF
TRBD1	TRBV9	TRBJ2-5	.	TGTGCCAGCAGCGGAACCGGGACAGGGAGGTTGGAGACCCAGTACTTC	CASSGTGTGRLETQYF
TRBD2	TRBV7-9	TRBJ2-7	once	TGTGCCAGCAGCTTTTCTCAATCTAGCGGGAAGCACAACGAGCAGTACTTC	CASSFSQSSGKHNEQYF
TRBD1	TRBV28	TRBJ1-5	.	TGTGCCAGCAGTCAAAGGACAGGCCTAACTCAGCCCCAGCATTTT	CASSQRTGLTQPQHF
.	TRBV9	TRBJ2-3	once	TGTGCCAGCAGCGTAGCGGGATTTGGCACAGATACGCAGTATTTT	CASSVAGFGTDTQYF
.	TRBV5-1	TRBJ1-4	.	TGCGCCAGCAGCTTGGTCCCGGATAATGAAAAACTGTTTTTT	CASSLVPDNEKLFF
TRBD2	TRBV5-1	TRBJ2-7	.	TGCGCCAGCAGTCGGATGAAGGGTCCGGGACTAGCGGGAGGTAGCTCCTACGAGCAGTACTTC	CASSRMKGPGLAGGSSYEQYF
TRBD1	TRBV5-4	TRBJ2-5	.	TGTGCCAGCAGCCGGGGACAGCAAGAGACCCAGTACTTC	CASSRGQQETQYF
TRBD2	TRBV7-9	TRBJ2-7	.	TGTGCCAGCAGCTTAGCTCGGACTAGCGGTGACGAGCAGTACTTC	CASSLARTSGDEQYF
.	TRBV5-4	TRBJ2-1	.	TGTGCCAGCAGCTTGGTAGGACCGTGGGATGAGCAGTTCTTC	CASSLVGPWDEQFF
.	TRBV5-4	TRBJ2-3	.	TGTGCCAGCAGCTTGGGTGCGGTTTCAACAGATACGCAGTATTTT	CASSLGAVSTDTQYF
.	TRBV6-6	TRBJ1-2	few	TGTGCCAGCAGTCCTCCCTCCAGCTACCCTAACTATGGCTACACCTTC	CASSPPSSYPNYGYTF
.	TRBV6-1	TRBJ2-1	.	TGTGCCAGCAGTTCCCTAGGGGGGGACTACAATGAGCAGTTCTTC	CASSSLGGDYNEQFF
.	TRBV28	TRBJ1-2	.	TGTGCCAGCAGTGACGGGGGCGCGGGTTGGGGCTATGGCTACACCTTC	CASSDGGAGWGYGYTF
TRBD2	TRBV19	TRBJ2-7	.	TGTGCCAGTAGTCCGGGACTAGCGGGAGGGGCCTACGAGCAGTACTTC	CASSPGLAGGAYEQYF
.	TRBV14	TRBJ1-1	.	TGTGCCAGCAGCCGGGCCGTGGGAGTGGGTAGGAACACTGAAGCTTTCTTT	CASSRAVGVGRNTEAFF
TRBD1	TRBV5-4	TRBJ1-2	.	TGTGCCAGCAGACCAACCGGGACAGGAGCCTTCGGCGGATATGGCTACACCTTC	CASRPTGTGAFGGYGYTF
.	TRBV27	TRBJ2-2	.	TGTGCCAGCAGTCCCAGGACCATCAACACCGGGGAGCTGTTTTTT	CASSPRTINTGELFF
.	TRBV2	TRBJ1-4	.	TGTGCCAGCAGCGAACGAGCGGCCCCGAATGAAAAACTGTTTTTT	CASSERAAPNEKLFF
TRBD1	TRBV29-1	TRBJ2-5	.	TGCAGCGTTGGACAGGGGGTAAAAGAGACCCAGTACTTC	CSVGQGVKETQYF
TRBD1	TRBV5-6	TRBJ2-5	.	TGTGCCAGCAGCTTAATGGACAGGGGGCCAGAGACCCAGTACTTC	CASSLMDRGPETQYF
.	TRBV29-1	TRBJ2-3	.	TGCAGCGTTGATAGTAGCACAGATACGCAGTATTTT	CSVDSSTDTQYF
.	TRBV6-6	TRBJ2-7	.	TGTGCCAGCAGTTCCCCCCGGGGGGCACACTACGAGCAGTACTTC	CASSSPRGAHYEQYF
TRBD1	TRBV6-6	TRBJ2-7	.	TGTGCCAGCAAACAGGGGCCCTACGAGCAGTACTTC	CASKQGPYEQYF
TRBD2	TRBV5-1	TRBJ2-1	.	TGCGCCAGCAGCCTGGAGACTCCGGGACTAGCGGAAAATGAGCAGTTCTTC	CASSLETPGLAENEQFF
TRBD1	TRBV7-6	TRBJ1-1	.	TGTGCCAGCAGCTTAGGAACAGGGGGTAAAGCTTTCTTT	CASSLGTGGKAFF
.	TRBV28	TRBJ2-7	.	TGTGCCAGCAATGGGGGCTCCTACGAGCAGTACTTC	CASNGGSYEQYF
TRBD1	TRBV6-5	TRBJ2-7	.	TGTGCCAGCAGACGCGGACAGGCGTCCTACGAGCAGTACTTC	CASRRGQASYEQYF